This T cell receptor (beta chain) was retrieved from a study of CD8 T cells in Susac syndrome. Notes on the study in general: The study's TCR sequencing and HLA analysis drew on a certain number of individuals. That number was acknowledged as relatively small.

RNA was extracted with the RNeasy kit, and a quantity of roughly 0.45 to 1 ug was reverse transcribed using random hexamers. TCRdb re-called the immunoSEQ multiplex PCR reads through MiXCR, storing one row per CDR3 protein. The table lists 100,000 to 150,000 distinct CDR3 sequences, roughly 80% of them singletons. V lost 1 base, J lost 2 bases, and 10 bases lay in between. CDR1 and CDR2 (germline): MGHRA, YSYEKL. The CDR3 contains 15 residues. A word on this clonotype: The antigen remains undetermined.

The sequencing input was CD8+ T cells from PBMCs. This clonotype originated in a human donor with multiple sclerosis. V is TRBV4-1 and J is TRBJ2-3; D is unclear. This chain's CDR3 is CASSQASLPTDTQYF. CDR3 bases: TGCGCCAGCAGCCAAGCATCCCTCCCCACAGATACGCAGTATTTT.